The sample holds many counts of the clone carrying this T cell receptor beta chain. Every patient had bone marrow sampled while the disease was active. This library used roughly 370 ng RNA and molecular barcoded adaptors spanning alpha/delta and beta/gamma chains. From the reads, TCRdb called clonotypes with MiXCR, one entry per CDR3 protein. Seen here are 20,000 to 30,000 distinct CDR3 sequences, 22% observed once, and the top ten hold about 50%. The data were taken from a study of read filtering for tumor transcriptome and immune sequencing. Germline values: CDR1 LGHDT, CDR2 YNNKEL (reference sequence). Trimming took 4 bases from V and 4 from J, leaving 16 bases between them. This CDR3 comprises 16 residues.

The chain is built from TRBV3-1 and TRBJ2-2, with D possibly being TRBD1 or TRBD2 (5 bases each). What was sequenced was a population of CD138-negative cells sorted from bone marrow. The sequence was collected from a donor at least 40 years old with multiple myeloma. The CDR3 protein is CASSRTTGTFTGELFF. In DNA, the CDR3 is TGTGCCAGCAGCCGTACTACGGGGACGTTCACCGGGGAGCTGTTTTTT.